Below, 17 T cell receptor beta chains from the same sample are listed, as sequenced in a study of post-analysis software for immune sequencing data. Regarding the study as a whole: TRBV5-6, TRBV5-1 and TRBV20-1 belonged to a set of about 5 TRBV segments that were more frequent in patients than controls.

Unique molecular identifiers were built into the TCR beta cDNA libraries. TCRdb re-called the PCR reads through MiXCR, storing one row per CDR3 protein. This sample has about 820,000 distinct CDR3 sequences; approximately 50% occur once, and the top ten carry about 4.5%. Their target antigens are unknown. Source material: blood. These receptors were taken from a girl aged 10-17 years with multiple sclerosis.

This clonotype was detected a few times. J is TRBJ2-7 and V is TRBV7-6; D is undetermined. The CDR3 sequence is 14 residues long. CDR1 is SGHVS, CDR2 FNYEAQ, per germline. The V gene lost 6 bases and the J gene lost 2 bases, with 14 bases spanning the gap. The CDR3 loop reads CASSPGSSTYEQYF. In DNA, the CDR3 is TGTGCCAGCAGTCCCGGGTCCTCAACCTACGAGCAGTACTTC.

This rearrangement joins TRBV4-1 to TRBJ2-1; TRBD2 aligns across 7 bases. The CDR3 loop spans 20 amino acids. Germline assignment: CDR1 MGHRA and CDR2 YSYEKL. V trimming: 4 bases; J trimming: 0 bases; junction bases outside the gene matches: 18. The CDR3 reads CASSPLGGGKPSSSYNEQFF. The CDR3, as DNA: TGCGCCAGCAGCCCCCTGGGGGGGGGTAAGCCTTCTAGCTCCTACAATGAGCAGTTCTTC.

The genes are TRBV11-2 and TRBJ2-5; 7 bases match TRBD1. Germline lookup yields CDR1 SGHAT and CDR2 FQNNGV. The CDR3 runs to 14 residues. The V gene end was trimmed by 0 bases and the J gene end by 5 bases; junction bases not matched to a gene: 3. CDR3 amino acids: CASSLDLGGETQYF. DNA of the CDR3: TGTGCCAGCAGCTTAGATTTAGGGGGCGAGACCCAGTACTTC.

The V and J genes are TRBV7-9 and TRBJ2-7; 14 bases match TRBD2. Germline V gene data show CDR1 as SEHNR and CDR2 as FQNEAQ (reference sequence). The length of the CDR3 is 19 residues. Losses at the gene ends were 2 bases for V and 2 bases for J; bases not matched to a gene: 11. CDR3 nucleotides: TGTGCCAGCAGCTTAAAACAGACTAGCGGGAGGGCCTTGGCCTACGAGCAGTACTTC. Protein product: CASSLKQTSGRALAYEQYF.

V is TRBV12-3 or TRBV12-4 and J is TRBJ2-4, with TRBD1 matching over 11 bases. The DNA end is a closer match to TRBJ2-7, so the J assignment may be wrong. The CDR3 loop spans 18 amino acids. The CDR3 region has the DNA TGTGCCAGCAGTTTATGGGACAGGGGGTCCTCTACCTCCTACGAGCAGTACTTC. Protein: CASSLWDRGSSTSYEQYF.

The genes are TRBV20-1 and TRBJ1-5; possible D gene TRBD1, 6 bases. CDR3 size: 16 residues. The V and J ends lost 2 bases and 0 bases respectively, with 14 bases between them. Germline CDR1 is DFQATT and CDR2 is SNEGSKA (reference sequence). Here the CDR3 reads CSARRAKGGSNQPQHF. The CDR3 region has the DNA TGCAGTGCTAGAAGGGCTAAAGGGGGTAGCAATCAGCCCCAGCATTTT.

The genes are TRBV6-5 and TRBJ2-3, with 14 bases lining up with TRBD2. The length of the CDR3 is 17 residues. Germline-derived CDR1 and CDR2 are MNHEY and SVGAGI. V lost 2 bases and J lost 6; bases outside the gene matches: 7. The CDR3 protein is CASSYLTGTSGSDTQYF. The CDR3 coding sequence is TGTGCCAGCAGTTACCTTACCGGGACTAGCGGGAGCGATACGCAGTATTTT.

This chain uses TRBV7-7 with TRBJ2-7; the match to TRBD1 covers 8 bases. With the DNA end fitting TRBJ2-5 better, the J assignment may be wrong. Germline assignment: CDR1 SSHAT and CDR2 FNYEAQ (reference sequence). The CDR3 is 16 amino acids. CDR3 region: CASSLGTGSGQETQYF. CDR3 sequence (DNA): TGTGCCAGCAGCTTAGGGACAGGGTCCGGACAAGAGACCCAGTACTTC.

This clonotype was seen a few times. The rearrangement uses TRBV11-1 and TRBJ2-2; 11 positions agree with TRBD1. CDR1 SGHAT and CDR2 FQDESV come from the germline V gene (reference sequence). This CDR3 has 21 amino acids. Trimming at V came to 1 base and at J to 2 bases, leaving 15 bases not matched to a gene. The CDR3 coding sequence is TGTGCCAGCAGCTTAGTAGGACAGGGGGCGGCTTTGAGGCCAAACACCGGGGAGCTGTTTTTT. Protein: CASSLVGQGAALRPNTGELFF.

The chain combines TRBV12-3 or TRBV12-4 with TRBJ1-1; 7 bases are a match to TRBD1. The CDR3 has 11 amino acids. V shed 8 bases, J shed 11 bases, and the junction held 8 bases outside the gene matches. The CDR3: CASSTGVAAFF. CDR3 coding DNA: TGTGCCAGCTCTACAGGGGTGGCGGCTTTCTTT.

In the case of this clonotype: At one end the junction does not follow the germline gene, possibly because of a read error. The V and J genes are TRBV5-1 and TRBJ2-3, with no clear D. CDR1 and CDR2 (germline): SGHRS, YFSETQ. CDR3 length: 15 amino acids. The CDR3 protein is CASNLDELRTDTQYF. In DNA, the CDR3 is TGCGCCAGCAACTTGGATGAGCTTCGCACAGATACGCAGTATTTT. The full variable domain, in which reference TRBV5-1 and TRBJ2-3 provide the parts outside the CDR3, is KAGVTQTPRYLIKTRGQQVTLSCSPISGHRSVSWYQQTPGQGLQFLFEYFSETQRNKGNFPGRFSGRQFSNSRSEMNVSTLELGDSALYLCASNLDELRTDTQYFGPGTRLTVL.

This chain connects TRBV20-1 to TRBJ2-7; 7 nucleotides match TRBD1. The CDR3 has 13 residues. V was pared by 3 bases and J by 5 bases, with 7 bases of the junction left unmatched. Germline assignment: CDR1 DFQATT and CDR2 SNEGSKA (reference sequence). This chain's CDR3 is CSASKAGGNEQYF. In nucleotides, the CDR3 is TGCAGTGCTAGTAAGGCAGGGGGAAACGAGCAGTACTTC.

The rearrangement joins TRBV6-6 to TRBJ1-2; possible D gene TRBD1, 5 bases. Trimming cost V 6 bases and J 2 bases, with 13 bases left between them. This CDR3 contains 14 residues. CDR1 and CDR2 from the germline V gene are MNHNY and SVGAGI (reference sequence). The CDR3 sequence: CASSYEGPNYGYTF. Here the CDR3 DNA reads TGTGCCAGCAGCTACGAGGGACCGAACTATGGCTACACCTTC.

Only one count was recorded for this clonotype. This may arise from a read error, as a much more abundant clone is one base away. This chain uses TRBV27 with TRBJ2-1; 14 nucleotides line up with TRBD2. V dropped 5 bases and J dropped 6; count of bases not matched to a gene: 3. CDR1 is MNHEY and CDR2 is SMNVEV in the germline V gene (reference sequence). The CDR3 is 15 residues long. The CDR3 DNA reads TGTGCCAGCAGTAAAGGGACTAGCGGGAGCAATGAGCAGTTCTTC. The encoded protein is CASSKGTSGSNEQFF.

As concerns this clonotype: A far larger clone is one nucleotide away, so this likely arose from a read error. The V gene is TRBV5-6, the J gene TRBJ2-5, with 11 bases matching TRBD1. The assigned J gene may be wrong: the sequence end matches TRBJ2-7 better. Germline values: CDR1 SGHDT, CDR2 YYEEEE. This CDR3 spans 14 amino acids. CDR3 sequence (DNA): TGTGCCAACAGCCCGGGACAGGGGGCCTACGAGCAGTACTTC. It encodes CANSPGQGAYEQYF.

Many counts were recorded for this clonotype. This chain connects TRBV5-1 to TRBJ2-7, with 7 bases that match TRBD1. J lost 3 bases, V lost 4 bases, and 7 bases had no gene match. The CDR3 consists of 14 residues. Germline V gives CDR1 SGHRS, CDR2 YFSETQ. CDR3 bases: TGCGCCAGCAGCCGAGACAGGGAATTCTACGAGCAGTACTTC. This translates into CASSRDREFYEQYF.

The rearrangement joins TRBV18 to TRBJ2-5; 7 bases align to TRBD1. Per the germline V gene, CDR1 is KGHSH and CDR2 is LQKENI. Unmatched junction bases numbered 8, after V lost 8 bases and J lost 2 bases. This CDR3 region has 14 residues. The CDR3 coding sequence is TGTGCCAGCCCACAAAACAGGGGACAAGAGACCCAGTACTTC. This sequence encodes CASPQNRGQETQYF.